These 18 T cell receptor beta chains were all obtained from the same sample, sequenced in a study of T cell responses to AZD1222 COVID-19 vaccine. Sequenced by immunoSEQ multiplex PCR; TCRdb stores in-frame clones only, minus some. The data contain approximately 190,000 clones, around 90% of them singletons. Sequenced here: peripheral blood, sampled 28 days after the second dose of the MenACWY control vaccine. These receptors were collected from an adult who received the MenACWY meningococcal vaccine as a control.

The chain carries TRBV7-9 and TRBJ1-3; D possibly corresponds to TRBD1 (5 bases). This CDR3 contains 14 residues. The V gene lost 7 bases and the J gene lost 0 bases, with 10 bases spanning the gap. Germline loops: CDR1 SEHNR, CDR2 FQNEAQ (reference sequence). The CDR3: CASTGPSSGNTIYF. The DNA of the CDR3 is TGTGCCAGCACGGGGCCTAGCTCTGGAAACACCATATATTTT. The full variable domain, with the rest looked up from reference TRBV7-9 and TRBJ1-3, is DTGVSQNPRHKITKRGQNVTFRCDPISEHNRLYWYRQTLGQGPEFLTYFQNEAQLEKSRLLSDRFSAERPKGSFSTLEIQRTEQGDSAMYLCASTGPSSGNTIYFGEGSWLTVV.

This sequence joins TRBV30 and TRBJ2-7; D unresolved. Per germline, CDR1 GTSNPN and CDR2 SVGIG (reference sequence). The CDR3 contains 12 residues. Trimming cost V 3 bases and J 6 bases, with 12 bases left between them. CDR3 amino acids: CAWSRQVGEQYF. CDR3 nucleotides: TGTGCCTGGAGCAGGCAGGTTGGCGAGCAGTACTTC.

The CDR3 reads CATRRGRAAGELFF. The CDR3 DNA reads TGTGCGACGCGGCGCGGGAGGGCCGCCGGGGAGCTGTTTTTT. The chain combines TRBV19 with TRBJ2-2; 9 bases fit TRBD2. Germline loops: CDR1 LNHDA, CDR2 SQIVND (reference sequence). The CDR3 loop spans 14 amino acids.

V and J are TRBV19 and TRBJ2-1; TRBD1 might be the D (5 bases). V lost 5 bases and J 6 bases, leaving 14 bases between the germline ends. The CDR3 runs to 14 residues. CDR1 and CDR2 from the germline V gene are LNHDA and SQIVND (reference sequence). For the CDR3, the DNA is TGTGCCAGTAGTTTGGGGCGTATGAGCAATGAGCAGTTCTTC. Translated, it gives CASSLGRMSNEQFF.

This chain connects TRBV2 to TRBJ2-5, with 11 bases aligning to TRBD2. The V segment lost 8 bases and the J segment 1 base; nucleotides outside the gene matches: 6. From germline, CDR1 is SNHLY and CDR2 FYNNEI. CDR3 length: 15 amino acids. CDR3 sequence reads: CASLGTSGLQETQYF. As DNA, the CDR3 is TGTGCCAGCCTCGGGACTAGCGGTCTCCAAGAGACCCAGTACTTC.

The DNA of the CDR3 is TGCAGTGCTAGGGGTTCAGATACGCAGTATTTT. Translation: CSARGSDTQYF. J is TRBJ2-3 and V is TRBV20-1; D not certain. Germline assignment: CDR1 DFQATT and CDR2 SNEGSKA (reference sequence). V lost 3 bases, J lost 4 bases, and 5 bases lay in between. CDR3 size: 11 residues.

The V call is TRBV6-4, the J call TRBJ2-7; D might be TRBD2 (5 bases). The CDR3 is made up of 12 amino acids. CDR1 and CDR2 from the germline V gene are MRHNA and SNTAGT. V was pared by 8 bases and J by 6 bases, with 14 bases between. The DNA of the CDR3 is TGTGCCAGCGGGTACGGGATCGCCGAGCAGTACTTC. It encodes CASGYGIAEQYF.

The gene calls are TRBV6-1 and TRBJ1-1; D is uncertain. Germline V gene lookup returns CDR1 MNHNS and CDR2 SASEGT. Trimming shortened V by 3 bases and J by 0 bases, and 8 bases separated the two germline ends. CDR3 size: 14 residues. The CDR3 coding sequence is TGTGCCAGCAGTGACAAGGCTTTGAACACTGAAGCTTTCTTT. Amino acid sequence: CASSDKALNTEAFF.

The J gene is TRBJ2-1, the V gene TRBV7-3; D is perhaps TRBD2 (5 bases). The CDR3 has 13 residues. Germline-derived CDR1 and CDR2 are SGHTA and FQGTGA. The ends were cut back, 5 bases at V and 7 bases at J, with 12 bases in the middle. CDR3 coding DNA: TGTGCCAGCAGCCTATATAGCGTTAATGAGCAGTTCTTC. It translates to CASSLYSVNEQFF.

The chain couples TRBV6-5 to TRBJ2-3; the D gene could be TRBD1 or TRBD2 (5 bases each). The V end was cut by 2 bases, the J end by 6 bases, with 15 bases between. This CDR3 is built from 15 residues. CDR1 and CDR2 from the germline V gene are MNHEY and SVGAGI. This chain's CDR3 is CASSYGAGRADTQYF. CDR3 DNA sequence: TGTGCCAGCAGTTACGGAGCAGGGCGGGCGGATACGCAGTATTTT.

This sequence joins TRBV30 and TRBJ1-1, with D tentatively TRBD1 (5 bases). The CDR3 runs to 13 residues. Trimming stripped 1 base from V and 5 bases from J, with 11 bases between. Germline-derived CDR1 and CDR2 are GTSNPN and SVGIG (reference sequence). Here the CDR3 DNA reads TGTGCCTGGAGTGAGGCAGGGACGACTGAAGCTTTCTTT. Translating it yields CAWSEAGTTEAFF.

The chain joins TRBV30 to TRBJ1-5, with no clear D. Germline V CDR1 and CDR2: GTSNPN, SVGIG (reference sequence). This CDR3 has 15 amino acids. Deletions cut 2 bases from V and 1 base from J, with 12 bases between. The CDR3 DNA sequence: TGTGCCTGGAGTTCCGGAAGGATGAGCAATCAGCCCCAGCATTTT. Translation gives CAWSSGRMSNQPQHF.

The CDR3 protein is CASSPAGSTEAFF. The CDR3 region has the DNA TGTGCCAGCAGCCCCGCGGGGAGCACTGAAGCTTTCTTT. The V call is TRBV11-3, the J call TRBJ1-1; no firm D call. V dropped 5 bases and J dropped 4 bases, with 11 bases sitting between them. This CDR3 comprises 13 residues. CDR1 and CDR2 from the germline V gene are SGHNT and YENEEA. The full variable domain, completed using reference TRBV11-3 and TRBJ1-1, is EAGVVQSPRYKIIEKKQPVAFWCNPISGHNTLYWYLQNLGQGPELLIRYENEEAVDDSQLPKDRFSAERLKGVDSTLKIQPAELGDSAVYLCASSPAGSTEAFFGQGTRLTVV.

CDR3 in amino acids: CASSINRDGGYTF. CDR3 DNA: TGTGCCAGTAGTATCAACAGGGATGGTGGCTACACCTTC. The chain employs TRBV19 and TRBJ1-2; perhaps TRBD1 as D (6 bases). V lost 3 bases to trimming and J lost 7 bases, with 12 bases between them. CDR1 and CDR2 from the germline V gene are LNHDA and SQIVND (reference sequence). The CDR3 has 13 residues.

The chain links TRBV6-5 to TRBJ2-1; D perhaps matches TRBD1 (6 bases). CDR3 length: 15 amino acids. Germline lookup yields CDR1 MNHEY and CDR2 SVGAGI. V lost 5 bases to trimming and J lost 5 bases, with 16 bases between them. In DNA form, the CDR3 reads TGTGCCAGCAGTCGGTTCCGGGACACAAACAATGAGCAGTTCTTC. Protein: CASSRFRDTNNEQFF.

J is TRBJ1-2 and V is TRBV18; tentatively, D is TRBD1 (6 bases). Germline V gene sequence: CDR1 KGHSH, CDR2 LQKENI. The CDR3 is 18 amino acids. V was trimmed by 1 base and J by 2 bases, leaving 20 bases between them. The CDR3 DNA is TGTGCCAGCTCACCACTCCCCTCCACAGGGAAAGTCAACTATGGCTACACCTTC. Translation gives CASSPLPSTGKVNYGYTF.

The chain employs TRBV7-2 and TRBJ2-1, with 9 bases matching TRBD2. Germline values: CDR1 SGHTA, CDR2 FQGNSA. The length of the CDR3 is 16 residues. The J segment lost 4 bases and the V segment lost 1 base, leaving 5 bases of the junction unmatched. The CDR3 loop reads CASSLVASGVYNEQFF. CDR3 in DNA: TGTGCCAGCAGCTTAGTAGCTAGCGGGGTATACAATGAGCAGTTCTTC.

The chain uses TRBV7-3 and TRBJ2-7; tentatively, D is TRBD2 (5 bases). The CDR3 is made up of 15 amino acids. Germline CDR1 SGHTA, CDR2 FQGTGA. With 2 bases removed from V and 9 bases from J, the gap between germline ends came to 20 bases. Here the CDR3 reads CASSLVLARFDGQYF. The CDR3 nucleotides read TGTGCCAGCAGCTTAGTTCTAGCCCGGTTTGACGGGCAGTACTTC.